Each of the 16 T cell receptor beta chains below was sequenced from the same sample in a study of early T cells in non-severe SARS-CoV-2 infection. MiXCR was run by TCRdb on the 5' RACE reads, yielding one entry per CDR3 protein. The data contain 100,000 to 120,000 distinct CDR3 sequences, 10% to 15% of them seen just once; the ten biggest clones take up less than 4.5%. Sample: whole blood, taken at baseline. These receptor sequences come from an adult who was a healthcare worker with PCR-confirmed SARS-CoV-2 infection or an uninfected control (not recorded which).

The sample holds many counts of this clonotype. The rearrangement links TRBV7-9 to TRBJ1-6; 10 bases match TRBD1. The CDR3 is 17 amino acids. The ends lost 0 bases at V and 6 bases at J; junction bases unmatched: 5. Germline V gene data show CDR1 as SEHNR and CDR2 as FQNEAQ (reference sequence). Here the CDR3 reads CASSLALRDRGNSPLHF. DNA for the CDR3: TGTGCCAGCAGCTTAGCTCTCCGGGACAGGGGTAATTCACCCCTCCACTTT.

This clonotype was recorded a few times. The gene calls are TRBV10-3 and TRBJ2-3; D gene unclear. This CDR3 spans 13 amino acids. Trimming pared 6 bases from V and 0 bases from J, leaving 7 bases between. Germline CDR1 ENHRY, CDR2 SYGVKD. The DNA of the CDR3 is TGTGCCATCAGCGACACCAGCACAGATACGCAGTATTTT. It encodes CAISDTSTDTQYF.

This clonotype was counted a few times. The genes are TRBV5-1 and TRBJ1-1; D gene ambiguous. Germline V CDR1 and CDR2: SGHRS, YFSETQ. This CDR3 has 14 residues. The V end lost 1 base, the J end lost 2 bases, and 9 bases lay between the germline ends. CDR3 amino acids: CASSLSIPNTEAFF. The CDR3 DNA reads TGCGCCAGCAGCTTGTCCATCCCTAACACTGAAGCTTTCTTT.

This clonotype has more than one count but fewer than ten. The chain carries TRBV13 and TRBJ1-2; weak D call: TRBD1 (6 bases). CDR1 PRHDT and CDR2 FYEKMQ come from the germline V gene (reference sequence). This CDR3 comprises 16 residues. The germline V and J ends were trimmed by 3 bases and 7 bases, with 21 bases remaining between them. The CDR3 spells CASSFPPGTFSSGYTF. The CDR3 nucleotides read TGTGCCAGCAGCTTTCCCCCCGGGACATTCTCCTCTGGCTACACCTTC.

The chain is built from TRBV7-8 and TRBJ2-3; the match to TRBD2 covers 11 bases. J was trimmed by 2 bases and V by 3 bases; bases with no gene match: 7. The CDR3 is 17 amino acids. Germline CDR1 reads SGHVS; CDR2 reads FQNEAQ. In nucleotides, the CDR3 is TGTGCCAGCAGCTTTAGCGGGAGGGGTCCATACACAGATACGCAGTATTTT. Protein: CASSFSGRGPYTDTQYF.

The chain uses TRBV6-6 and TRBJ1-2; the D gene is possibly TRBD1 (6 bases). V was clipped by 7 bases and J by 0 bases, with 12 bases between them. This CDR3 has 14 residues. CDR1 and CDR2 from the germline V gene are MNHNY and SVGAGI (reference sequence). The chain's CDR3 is CASTSTGANYGYTF. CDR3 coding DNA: TGTGCCAGCACCTCGACAGGCGCTAACTATGGCTACACCTTC.

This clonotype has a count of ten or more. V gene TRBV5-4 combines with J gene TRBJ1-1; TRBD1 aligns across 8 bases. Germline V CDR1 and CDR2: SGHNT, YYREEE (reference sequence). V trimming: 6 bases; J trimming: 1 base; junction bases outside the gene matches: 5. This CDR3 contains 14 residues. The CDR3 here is CASTTGGKNTEAFF. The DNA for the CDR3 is TGTGCCAGCACAACAGGGGGGAAGAACACTGAAGCTTTCTTT.

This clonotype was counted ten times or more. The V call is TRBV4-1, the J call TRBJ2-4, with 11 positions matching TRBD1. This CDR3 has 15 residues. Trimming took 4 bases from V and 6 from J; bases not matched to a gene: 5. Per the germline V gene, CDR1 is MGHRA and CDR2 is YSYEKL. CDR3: CASSLPGTGGNIQYF. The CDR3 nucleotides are TGCGCCAGCAGCCTCCCCGGGACAGGGGGAAACATTCAGTACTTC.

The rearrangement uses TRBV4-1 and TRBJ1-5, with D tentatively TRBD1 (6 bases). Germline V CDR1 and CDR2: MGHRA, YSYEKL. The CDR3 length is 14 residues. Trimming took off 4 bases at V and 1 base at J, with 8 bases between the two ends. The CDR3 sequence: CASSPGQSNQPQHF. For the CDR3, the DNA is TGCGCCAGCAGCCCCGGACAGAGCAATCAGCCCCAGCATTTT.

Here the CDR3 reads CASSIAGQGMSGYTF. The CDR3 nucleotides read TGTGCCAGTAGTATAGCGGGACAGGGTATGTCTGGCTACACCTTC. This chain connects TRBV19 to TRBJ1-2, with TRBD1 identical over 9 bases. Germline trimming cut 1 base from V and 7 bases from J; bases unmatched to any gene: 7. The CDR3 runs 15 residues. Germline V gives CDR1 LNHDA, CDR2 SQIVND (reference sequence).

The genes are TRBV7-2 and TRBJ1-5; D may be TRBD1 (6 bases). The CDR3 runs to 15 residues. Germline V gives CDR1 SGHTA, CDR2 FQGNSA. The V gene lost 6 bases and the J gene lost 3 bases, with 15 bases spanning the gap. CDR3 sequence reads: CASRGGQSYNQPQHF. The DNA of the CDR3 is TGTGCCAGCAGGGGAGGACAGTCTTACAATCAGCCCCAGCATTTT.

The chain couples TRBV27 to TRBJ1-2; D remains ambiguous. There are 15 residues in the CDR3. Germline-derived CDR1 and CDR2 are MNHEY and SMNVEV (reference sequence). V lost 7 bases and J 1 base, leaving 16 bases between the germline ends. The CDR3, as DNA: TGTGCCAGCAAGGACTATGGGGAAAATAACTATGGCTACACCTTC. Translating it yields CASKDYGENNYGYTF.

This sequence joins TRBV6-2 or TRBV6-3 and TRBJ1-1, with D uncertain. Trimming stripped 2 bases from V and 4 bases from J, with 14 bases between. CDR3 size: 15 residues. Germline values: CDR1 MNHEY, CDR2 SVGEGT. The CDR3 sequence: CASSYELGLFTEAFF. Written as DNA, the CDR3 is TGTGCCAGCAGTTACGAGCTTGGGTTGTTCACTGAAGCTTTCTTT.

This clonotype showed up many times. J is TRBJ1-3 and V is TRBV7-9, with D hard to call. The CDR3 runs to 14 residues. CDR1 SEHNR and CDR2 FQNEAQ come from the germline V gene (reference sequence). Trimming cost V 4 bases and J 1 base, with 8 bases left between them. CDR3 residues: CASSSQISGNTIYF. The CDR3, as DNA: TGTGCCAGCAGCTCACAGATTTCTGGAAACACCATATATTTT.

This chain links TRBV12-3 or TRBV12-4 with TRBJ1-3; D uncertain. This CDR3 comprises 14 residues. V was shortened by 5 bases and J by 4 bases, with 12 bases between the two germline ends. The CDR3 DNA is TGTGCCAGCAGTCCCCGGATTTCGGGAAACACCATATATTTT. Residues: CASSPRISGNTIYF.

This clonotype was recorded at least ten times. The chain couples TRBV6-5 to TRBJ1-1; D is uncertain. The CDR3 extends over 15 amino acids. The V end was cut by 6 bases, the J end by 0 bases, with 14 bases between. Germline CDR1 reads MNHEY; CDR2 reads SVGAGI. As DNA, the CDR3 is TGTGCCAGCAGACTTGCGGGGTCCATGAACACTGAAGCTTTCTTT. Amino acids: CASRLAGSMNTEAFF.